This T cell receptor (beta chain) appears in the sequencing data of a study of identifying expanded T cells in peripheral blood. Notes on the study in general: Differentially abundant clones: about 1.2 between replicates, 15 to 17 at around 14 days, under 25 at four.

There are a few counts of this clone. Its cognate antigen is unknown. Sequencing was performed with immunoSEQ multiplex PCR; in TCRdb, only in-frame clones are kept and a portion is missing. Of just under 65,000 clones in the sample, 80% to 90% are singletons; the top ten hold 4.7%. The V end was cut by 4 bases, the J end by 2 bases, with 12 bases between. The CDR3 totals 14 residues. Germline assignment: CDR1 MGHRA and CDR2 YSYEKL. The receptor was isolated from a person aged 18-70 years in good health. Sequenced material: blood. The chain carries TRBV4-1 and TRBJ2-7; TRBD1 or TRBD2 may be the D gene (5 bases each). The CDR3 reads CASSPGTEPYEQYF. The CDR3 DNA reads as TGCGCCAGCAGCCCGGGGACGGAACCCTACGAGCAGTACTTC.